These 29 T cell receptor beta chains share one sample of origin, sequenced in a study of spatial heterogeneity in lung cancer. General observations from the study: In tumors, expanded intratumoral alpha and beta TCR counts tracked mutation counts.

TCRdb ran MiXCR on the 5' RACE reads and lists one entry per CDR3 protein. The table has thousands of distinct CDR3 sequences, 25% to 40% seen once; the top ten hold 13% to 15%. For these TCRs, the target antigens are not known. Time point specified: sample taken at primary tumor resection. This material consisted of lung tumor tissue, taken at surgery. The receptors stem from a male donor with early-stage non-small cell lung cancer.

The sample holds one count of this clonotype. The chain is built from TRBV14 and TRBJ2-5; D perhaps matches TRBD1 (5 bases). V lost 0 bases to trimming and J lost 5 bases, with 13 bases between them. The CDR3 length is 15 residues. Germline lookup yields CDR1 SGHDN and CDR2 FVKESK. CDR3 in DNA: TGTGCCAGCAGCCAAGATAGGGGCATCGTTGAGACCCAGTACTTC. Amino acids: CASSQDRGIVETQYF.

Relative to its sample, this clonotype is medium-sized. J is TRBJ2-7 and V is TRBV28, with TRBD2 matching 8 bases. This CDR3 is 15 amino acids long. Germline V gives CDR1 MDHEN, CDR2 SYDVKM. The ends lost 11 bases at V and 1 base at J; junction bases unmatched: 13. CDR3 DNA: TGTGCCGTGATCGGGGGGGCCAGTGTATCCTACGAGCAGTACTTC. Translated: CAVIGGASVSYEQYF.

The chain carries TRBV6-6 and TRBJ1-1, with 11 bases that match TRBD1. In germline, CDR1 is MNHNY, CDR2 SVGAGI (reference sequence). The V gene end was trimmed by 2 bases and the J gene end by 2 bases; junction bases not matched to a gene: 7. The CDR3 runs to 17 residues. The CDR3 DNA follows: TGTGCCAGCAGTTACCCCCACGGACAGGGGGCCAACACTGAAGCTTTCTTT. Protein product: CASSYPHGQGANTEAFF.

This clonotype was detected many times. The chain employs TRBV18 and TRBJ2-3; D possibly matches TRBD1 or TRBD2 (5 bases each). V was shortened by 3 bases and J by 0 bases, with 10 bases between the two germline ends. From germline, CDR1 is KGHSH and CDR2 LQKENI. The CDR3 totals 15 residues. This CDR3 reads CASSPGTDSTDTQYF. The DNA of the CDR3 is TGTGCCAGCTCACCCGGGACGGATAGCACAGATACGCAGTATTTT.

The CDR3 DNA is TGCAGCGTACGACTAGCGGGCCCCTACGAGCAGTACTTC. This encodes CSVRLAGPYEQYF. The V gene is TRBV29-1, the J gene TRBJ2-7, with 10 bases aligning to TRBD2. V trimming: 6 bases; J trimming: 2 bases; junction bases outside the gene matches: 4. The germline V gene encodes CDR1 SQVTM and CDR2 ANQGSEA. The CDR3 loop spans 13 amino acids.

This clonotype was seen at least ten times. A junction end diverges from the germline sequence, so it may reflect a read error. The chain joins TRBV10-2 to TRBJ2-3; 8 nucleotides agree with TRBD2. The germline CDR1 and CDR2 sequences are WSHSY and SAAADI. The CDR3 sequence is 16 residues long. CDR3 protein: CASSESASGRTDTQYF. CDR3 coding DNA: TGCGCCAGCAGTGAGTCGGCTAGCGGGCGCACGGATACGCAGTATTTT.

In its sample, this clonotype was seen a few times. The chain carries TRBV4-1 and TRBJ1-6; 10 bases are a match to TRBD1. CDR1 MGHRA and CDR2 YSYEKL come from the germline V gene. The CDR3 loop spans 16 amino acids. Trimming took 6 bases from V and 7 from J; bases not matched to a gene: 9. The CDR3 sequence is CASRNIKGQGNSPLHF. Written as DNA, the CDR3 is TGCGCCAGCAGGAACATCAAGGGACAGGGGAATTCACCCCTCCACTTT.

This clonotype rates as medium-sized. This rearrangement joins TRBV21-1 to TRBJ2-7; the table names TRBD1, a call not compared with the DNA. TRBV21-1 is a recognized pseudogene. The CDR3 extends over 17 amino acids. The CDR3 region is CASSKVPRDRYDYEQYF. CDR3 coding DNA: TGTGCCAGCAGCAAAGTGCCCCGGGACAGATATGACTACGAGCAGTACTTC.

This chain joins TRBV12-3 or TRBV12-4 and TRBJ1-5; D is ambiguous. V lost 6 bases and J lost 5, with 11 bases in between. The CDR3 is 13 amino acids. The CDR3 coding sequence is TGTGCCAGCAGCCTTCTCAATGATCAGCCCCAGCATTTT. Protein sequence: CASSLLNDQPQHF.

This clonotype ranks as medium-sized. The chain has TRBV11-2 and TRBJ2-7; D unclear. The V gene's germline CDR1 is SGHAT and CDR2 FQNNGV. Trimming took off 4 bases at V and 2 bases at J, with 12 bases between the two ends. The CDR3 is 14 residues long. CDR3 residues: CASSSNRGPYEQYF. The CDR3 DNA sequence: TGTGCCAGCAGCTCCAACCGAGGACCCTACGAGCAGTACTTC.

The chain uses TRBV4-3 and TRBJ2-7; the D is unclear. The CDR3 extends over 14 amino acids. V was trimmed by 1 base and J by 2 bases, leaving 9 bases between them. Germline CDR1 reads LGHNA; CDR2 reads YSLEER. CDR3 sequence: CASSQALSTYEQYF. The CDR3 nucleotides are TGCGCCAGCAGCCAAGCCCTGAGTACCTACGAGCAGTACTTC.

The chain couples TRBV19 to TRBJ2-5; 7 bases align to TRBD1. Losses at the gene ends were 2 bases for V and 4 bases for J; bases not matched to a gene: 10. Looked up from germline, CDR1 is LNHDA and CDR2 is SQIVND (reference sequence). The CDR3 runs to 16 residues. CDR3: CASSIRDSQVGETQYF. CDR3 nucleotides: TGTGCCAGTAGTATAAGGGACAGTCAAGTCGGAGAGACCCAGTACTTC.

The chain is built from TRBV4-3 and TRBJ2-7, with D tentatively TRBD1 (5 bases). Looked up from germline, CDR1 is LGHNA and CDR2 is YSLEER. The germline V and J ends were trimmed by 0 bases and 7 bases, with 10 bases remaining between them. The CDR3 covers 13 residues. The CDR3 loop reads CASSQDREREQYF. DNA of the CDR3: TGCGCCAGCAGCCAAGACAGGGAAAGGGAGCAGTACTTC.

This chain joins TRBV29-1 and TRBJ2-4; TRBD1 agrees at 10 bases. CDR1 is SQVTM and CDR2 is ANQGSEA in the germline V gene. J lost 8 bases, V lost 3 bases, and 7 bases had no gene match. This CDR3 region has 14 residues. The CDR3 region is CSVEPGQGRDIQYF. The CDR3, as DNA: TGCAGCGTTGAGCCGGGACAGGGGAGGGACATTCAGTACTTC. The full variable domain, rest sourced from reference TRBV29-1 and TRBJ2-4, is SAVISQKPSRDICQRGTSLTIQCQVDSQVTMMFWYRQQPGQSLTLIATANQGSEATYESGFVIDKFPISRPNLTFSTLTVSNMSPEDSSIYLCSVEPGQGRDIQYFGAGTRLSVL.

V gene TRBV27 combines with J gene TRBJ2-3; possibly TRBD1 for D (5 bases). This CDR3 is 14 amino acids long. Germline V lookup: CDR1 MNHEY, CDR2 SMNVEV (reference sequence). Trimming removed 1 base at V and 2 bases at J, with 7 bases between. The CDR3 DNA sequence: TGTGCCAGCAGTTTATGGGGCACCACAGATACGCAGTATTTT. Translating it yields CASSLWGTTDTQYF.

The V and J genes are TRBV18 and TRBJ2-7; 13 nucleotides agree with TRBD2. V dropped 3 bases and J dropped 5; count of bases not matched to a gene: 4. The CDR3 has 15 residues. CDR1 is KGHSH, CDR2 LQKENI, per germline. CDR3 amino acids: CASSPSLAGGNEQYF. CDR3 DNA: TGTGCCAGCTCACCTTCACTAGCGGGAGGGAACGAGCAGTACTTC.

This clonotype counts as medium-sized. The J gene is TRBJ2-7, the V gene TRBV28; TRBD1 agrees at 8 bases. J lost 5 bases, V lost 3 bases, and 9 bases had no gene match. Germline-derived CDR1 and CDR2 are MDHEN and SYDVKM. The CDR3 is 15 amino acids. In DNA, the CDR3 is TGTGCCAGCAGTTTGTGGCAGGGGGCGCGTGACGAGCAGTACTTC. This encodes CASSLWQGARDEQYF. Drawing the rest from reference TRBV28 and TRBJ2-7, the complete variable domain is DVKVTQSSRYLVKRTGEKVFLECVQDMDHENMFWYRQDPGLGLRLIYFSYDVKMKEKGDIPEGYSVSREKKERFSLILESASTNQTSMYLCASSLWQGARDEQYFGPGTRLTVT.

This clonotype has only one observation. The V call is TRBV10-3, the J call TRBJ2-7, with D perhaps matching TRBD1 (5 bases). The CDR3 covers 12 residues. Trimming left V 4 bases short and J 3 bases short, with 7 bases between. CDR1 and CDR2 from the germline V gene are ENHRY and SYGVKD. The DNA for the CDR3 is TGTGCCATCAGTGGGGGCCGCTACGAGCAGTACTTC. This codes for CAISGGRYEQYF.

By share, this clonotype counts as medium-sized (0.01 to 0.1%). A junction boundary mismatches the germline segment, possibly from a read error. The chain has TRBV28 and TRBJ1-3, with D maybe TRBD1 (6 bases). The CDR3 is 15 amino acids. Germline V gives CDR1 MDHEN, CDR2 SYDVKM. CDR3 sequence reads: CASSFGDTSGNTIHF. The CDR3 DNA sequence: TGTGCCAGCAGCTTCGGGGACACTTCTGGAAACACCATACATTTT.

This clonotype was counted at least ten times. The V call is TRBV15, the J call TRBJ2-1; 9 positions agree with TRBD1. V lost 1 base, J lost 3 bases, and 7 bases stayed unmatched. Germline-derived CDR1 and CDR2 are LNHNV and YYDKDF (reference sequence). The CDR3 is 17 amino acids. This CDR3 reads CATSRGPTGGGYNEQFF. CDR3 sequence (DNA): TGTGCCACCAGCAGAGGACCCACAGGGGGCGGCTACAATGAGCAGTTCTTC.

This clonotype was found once. The chain combines TRBV20-1 with TRBJ1-1, with 8 bases fitting TRBD1. The V segment lost 5 bases and the J segment 0 bases; nucleotides outside the gene matches: 2. From germline, CDR1 is DFQATT and CDR2 SNEGSKA (reference sequence). The CDR3 is 13 amino acids. The CDR3 bases are TGCAGTGCTGACAGGGGAATGAACACTGAAGCTTTCTTT. This encodes CSADRGMNTEAFF.

This clonotype counts as medium-sized. The chain employs TRBV28 and TRBJ2-3; TRBD1 aligns across 9 bases. Losses at the gene ends were 4 bases for V and 4 bases for J; bases not matched to a gene: 9. CDR3 length: 16 amino acids. Germline-derived CDR1 and CDR2 are MDHEN and SYDVKM. CDR3 protein: CASSSPGGTGPDTQYF. CDR3 in DNA: TGTGCCAGCAGTTCGCCTGGCGGGACAGGGCCAGATACGCAGTATTTT.

By sample share, this clonotype is medium-sized. The chain recombines TRBV7-2 with TRBJ2-7; no reliable D call. In germline, CDR1 is SGHTA, CDR2 FQGNSA. This CDR3 has 15 residues. With 2 bases removed from V and 0 bases from J, the gap between germline ends came to 11 bases. The CDR3 here is CASSLSPGYSYEQYF. The CDR3 nucleotides are TGTGCCAGCAGCTTATCCCCGGGTTACTCCTACGAGCAGTACTTC.

The CDR3 loop is CASSLYRGTGELFF. Here the CDR3 DNA reads TGTGCCAGCAGTTTATACAGGGGGACCGGGGAGCTGTTTTTT. The rearrangement joins TRBV28 to TRBJ2-2; 8 bases agree with TRBD1. Per germline, CDR1 MDHEN and CDR2 SYDVKM. The CDR3 contains 14 residues. The junction had 0 bases not matched to a gene; V was cut back by 1 base and J by 5 bases.

This clonotype is termed medium-sized. The V gene is TRBV28, the J gene TRBJ1-5; D gene uncertain. The CDR3 spans 15 residues. Germline V gives CDR1 MDHEN, CDR2 SYDVKM. The V gene lost 6 bases and the J gene lost 6 bases, with 18 bases spanning the gap. CDR3: CASSKYGTSGQPQHF. The CDR3 DNA follows: TGTGCCAGCAGCAAATACGGAACTTCCGGTCAGCCCCAGCATTTT.

This rearrangement joins TRBV7-8 to TRBJ2-5, with D unclear. The CDR3 has 17 residues. Trimming cost V 0 bases and J 4 bases, with 18 bases left between them. Germline CDR1 is SGHVS and CDR2 is FQNEAQ. CDR3 sequence: CASSLALGRTLRETQYF. The CDR3 coding sequence is TGTGCCAGCAGCTTAGCCCTCGGACGTACCCTTCGAGAGACCCAGTACTTC.

V is TRBV20-1 and J is TRBJ2-1; TRBD2 might be the D (6 bases). V was shortened by 8 bases and J by 0 bases, with 8 bases between the two germline ends. The CDR3 covers 12 residues. Per the germline V gene, CDR1 is DFQATT and CDR2 is SNEGSKA (reference sequence). CDR3 amino acids: CSRGSSYNEQFF. CDR3 DNA: TGCAGTCGGGGGAGCTCCTACAATGAGCAGTTCTTC.

By frequency in the sample, this clonotype is medium-sized. The chain employs TRBV7-6 and TRBJ2-1; 8 nucleotides match TRBD2. Trimming at V came to 6 bases and at J to 8 bases, leaving 12 bases not matched to a gene. CDR1 is SGHVS, CDR2 FNYEAQ, per germline. CDR3 length equals 15 residues. Here the CDR3 DNA reads TGTGCCAGCAGATCTCTTAGCGGGACTCGGCATGAGCAGTTCTTC. It codes for CASRSLSGTRHEQFF.

The CDR3 DNA follows: TGTGCCAGCACCCCCACCCTAGGGCAGCCCCAGCATTTT. Protein product: CASTPTLGQPQHF. The chain uses TRBV28 and TRBJ1-5; D unresolved. This CDR3 has 13 amino acids. Germline CDR1 reads MDHEN; CDR2 reads SYDVKM. Trimming removed 7 bases from V and 7 bases from J, with 14 bases in between.